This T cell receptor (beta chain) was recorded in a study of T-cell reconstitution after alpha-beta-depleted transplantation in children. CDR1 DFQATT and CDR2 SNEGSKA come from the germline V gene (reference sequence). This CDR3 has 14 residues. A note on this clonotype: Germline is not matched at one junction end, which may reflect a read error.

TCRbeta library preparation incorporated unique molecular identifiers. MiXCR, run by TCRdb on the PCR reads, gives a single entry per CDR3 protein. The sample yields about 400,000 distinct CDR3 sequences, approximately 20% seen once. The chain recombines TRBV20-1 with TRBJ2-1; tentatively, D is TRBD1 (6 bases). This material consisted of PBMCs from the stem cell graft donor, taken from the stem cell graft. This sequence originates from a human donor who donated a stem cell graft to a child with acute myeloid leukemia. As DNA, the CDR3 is TGCAGTGCTAGTCCCGACAGGCTCTACAATGAGGAGTTCTTC. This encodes CSASPDRLYNEEFF.